The 16 T cell receptor beta chains presented below share a single source sample, sequenced in a study of T cell clonotyping in hematopoietic cell transplantation. Using immunoSEQ multiplex PCR, the repertoire was profiled, and TCRdb retains in-frame clones only, with some absent. The table lists under 45,000 clones, 80% to 90% of them singletons. Sequencing was carried out using peripheral blood mononuclear cells. These receptors came from a woman in her 40s in good health. Some clones in this sample may be carry-over from other donors' samples.

The V gene is TRBV30, the J gene TRBJ1-5; no firm D call. The V and J ends lost 2 bases and 0 bases respectively, with 5 bases between them. Germline CDR1 GTSNPN, CDR2 SVGIG (reference sequence). The CDR3 is 13 amino acids. CDR3 coding DNA: TGTGCCTGGAGTAAAAATAGCAATCAGCCCCAGCATTTT. Amino acids: CAWSKNSNQPQHF.

This chain links TRBV5-6 with TRBJ2-2; 8 bases match TRBD1. The junction had 4 bases not matched to a gene; V was cut back by 4 bases and J by 2 bases. The germline V gene has CDR1 SGHDT and CDR2 YYEEEE. This CDR3 spans 15 amino acids. The CDR3 coding sequence is TGTGCCAGCAGCCGGACAGGGCTAAACACCGGGGAGCTGTTTTTT. Translating it yields CASSRTGLNTGELFF. The variable domain in full, completed from reference TRBV5-6 and TRBJ2-2, reads DAGVTQSPTHLIKTRGQQVTLRCSPKSGHDTVSWYQQALGQGPQFIFQYYEEEERQRGNFPDRFSGHQFPNYSSELNVNALLLGDSALYLCASSRTGLNTGELFFGEGSRLTVL.

The chain recombines TRBV19 with TRBJ2-6; D remains ambiguous. There are 13 residues in the CDR3. Germline CDR1 reads LNHDA; CDR2 reads SQIVND (reference sequence). V gave up 3 bases and J gave up 4 bases, with 4 bases separating them. The CDR3: CASSMGGANVLTF. The CDR3 DNA reads TGTGCCAGTAGTATGGGAGGGGCCAACGTCCTGACTTTC.

The chain joins TRBV5-1 to TRBJ2-3; 7 bases agree with TRBD2. CDR1 SGHRS and CDR2 YFSETQ come from the germline V gene. CDR3 length equals 14 residues. V lost 5 bases, J lost 6 bases, and 9 bases stayed unmatched. The CDR3 nucleotides are TGCGCCAGCAGTCTGGGAGGGTTGGAGGATACGCAGTATTTT. It specifies CASSLGGLEDTQYF. The entire variable domain, with the rest obtained from reference TRBV5-1 and TRBJ2-3, is as follows: KAGVTQTPRYLIKTRGQQVTLSCSPISGHRSVSWYQQTPGQGLQFLFEYFSETQRNKGNFPGRFSGRQFSNSRSEMNVSTLELGDSALYLCASSLGGLEDTQYFGPGTRLTVL.

The rearrangement uses TRBV10-3 and TRBJ1-2; D gene ambiguous. This CDR3 is 15 amino acids long. Looked up from germline, CDR1 is ENHRY and CDR2 is SYGVKD. Trimming stripped 7 bases from V and 2 bases from J, with 17 bases between. Here the CDR3 reads CAINLNQAENYGYTF. CDR3 in DNA: TGTGCCATCAACTTAAATCAGGCGGAGAACTATGGCTACACCTTC.

The rearrangement joins TRBV5-4 to TRBJ2-1, with a tentative D call TRBD1 (6 bases). This CDR3 comprises 15 residues. The V end lost 1 base, the J end lost 5 bases, and 13 bases lay between the germline ends. Germline V gives CDR1 SGHNT, CDR2 YYREEE (reference sequence). Here the CDR3 DNA reads TGTGCCAGCAGCTTGTCAGGGGATCGGGACAATGAGCAGTTCTTC. Translating gives CASSLSGDRDNEQFF. Filled out from reference TRBV5-4 and TRBJ2-1, the complete variable domain reads ETGVTQSPTHLIKTRGQQVTLRCSSQSGHNTVSWYQQALGQGPQFIFQYYREEENGRGNFPPRFSGLQFPNYSSELNVNALELDDSALYLCASSLSGDRDNEQFFGPGTRLTVL.

The gene calls are TRBV4-3 and TRBJ1-3; D may be TRBD1 (6 bases). The germline V gene has CDR1 LGHNA and CDR2 YSLEER. The CDR3 has 14 amino acids. Trimming removed 4 bases at V and 2 bases at J, with 9 bases between. The CDR3 DNA reads TGCGCCAGCAGCCTACAGGGCCCTGGAAACACCATATATTTT. This codes for CASSLQGPGNTIYF.

The CDR3 coding sequence is TGTGCCAGCAGCCTAACCGGGACTAGCGTGTACGAGCAGTACTTC. Translating gives CASSLTGTSVYEQYF. The chain has TRBV11-2 and TRBJ2-7; the match to TRBD2 covers 10 bases. CDR3 size: 15 residues. From germline, CDR1 is SGHAT and CDR2 FQNNGV. The J segment lost 4 bases and the V segment lost 5 bases, leaving 8 bases of the junction unmatched.

The gene calls are TRBV5-6 and TRBJ1-3; 8 positions agree with TRBD1. This CDR3 contains 14 residues. Germline CDR1 is SGHDT and CDR2 is YYEEEE. V was pared by 4 bases and J by 4 bases, with 4 bases of the junction left unmatched. The CDR3 spells CASSTRTGGNTIYF. The CDR3 DNA is TGTGCCAGCAGCACCAGGACAGGGGGAAACACCATATATTTT.

The rearrangement joins TRBV9 to TRBJ1-2; D possibly corresponds to TRBD1 (5 bases). Germline V lookup: CDR1 SGDLS, CDR2 YYNGEE. Trimming left V 1 base short and J 4 bases short, with 11 bases between. CDR3 size: 14 residues. The CDR3 sequence is CASSVQQQGYGYTF. The CDR3 DNA is TGTGCCAGCAGCGTACAACAGCAGGGCTATGGCTACACCTTC.

Only a few counts were recorded for this clone. This rearrangement joins TRBV5-1 to TRBJ2-3; D is unresolved. V was trimmed by 0 bases and J by 2 bases, leaving 10 bases between them. The germline V gene encodes CDR1 SGHRS and CDR2 YFSETQ. The CDR3 spans 15 residues. CDR3 residues: CASSLGGRTTDTQYF. CDR3 DNA: TGCGCCAGCAGCTTGGGCGGACGGACCACAGATACGCAGTATTTT. The whole variable domain, filled in from reference TRBV5-1 and TRBJ2-3, reads KAGVTQTPRYLIKTRGQQVTLSCSPISGHRSVSWYQQTPGQGLQFLFEYFSETQRNKGNFPGRFSGRQFSNSRSEMNVSTLELGDSALYLCASSLGGRTTDTQYFGPGTRLTVL.

The chain links TRBV5-8 to TRBJ2-3; D unclear. The CDR3 spans 14 residues. The V gene's germline CDR1 is SGHTS and CDR2 YDEGEE. V lost 3 bases and J lost 2, with 10 bases in between. CDR3 nucleotides: TGTGCCAGCAGCTCTTTACCCACCACAGATACGCAGTATTTT. It yields the protein CASSSLPTTDTQYF.

The chain recombines TRBV10-3 with TRBJ1-1; 12 bases agree with TRBD1. Germline CDR1 reads ENHRY; CDR2 reads SYGVKD. Losses at the gene ends were 6 bases for V and 3 bases for J; bases not matched to a gene: 5. The CDR3 is 15 amino acids. DNA of the CDR3: TGTGCCATCAGGGGACAGGGGGCGCCGCACACTGAAGCTTTCTTT. As protein: CAIRGQGAPHTEAFF.

The gene calls are TRBV28 and TRBJ1-1; no firm D call. The CDR3 loop spans 11 amino acids. Looked up from germline, CDR1 is MDHEN and CDR2 is SYDVKM. V gave up 3 bases and J gave up 11 bases, with 10 bases separating them. The CDR3 DNA is TGTGCCAGCAGTTTCTCCAGAGGGGCTTTCTTT. Protein: CASSFSRGAFF.

This clone showed up just once. The chain joins TRBV5-1 to TRBJ2-5; 11 bases line up with TRBD2. Trimming removed 4 bases from V and 5 bases from J; junction bases left unmatched: 7. The CDR3 runs to 15 residues. The V gene's germline CDR1 is SGHRS and CDR2 YFSETQ. CDR3 residues: CASSPDIAGGETQYF. As DNA, the CDR3 is TGCGCCAGCAGCCCAGACATAGCGGGAGGGGAGACCCAGTACTTC.

The chain recombines TRBV19 with TRBJ2-7, with a weak D call TRBD1 (6 bases). The CDR3 totals 14 residues. Germline V gene lookup returns CDR1 LNHDA and CDR2 SQIVND (reference sequence). V lost 3 bases to trimming and J lost 6 bases, with 15 bases between them. The chain's CDR3 is CASSIQGPSLEQYF. In DNA, the CDR3 is TGTGCCAGTAGTATCCAGGGGCCCTCTCTCGAGCAGTACTTC.